This T cell receptor beta chain was profiled in a study of PD-1 blockade in classical Hodgkin lymphoma. Some clones are missing from TCRdb's copy, which holds only in-frame ones; the method was immunoSEQ multiplex PCR. The table includes more than 45,000 clones, under 95% detected once. V was clipped by 0 bases and J by 12 bases, with 8 bases between them. Germline lookup yields CDR1 MNHEY and CDR2 SVGAGI. The CDR3 consists of 12 residues. All patients experienced relapse after autologous stem cell transplantation, and brentuximab vedotin exposure was variable. Points on this clone: The antigen is not known.

Findings of the study overall: Patients who initiated nivolumab within 1 year of ASCT were excluded.

This rearrangement joins TRBV6-5 to TRBJ1-4; D unclear. Material: peripheral blood mononuclear cells (PBMCs), obtained before the second cycle of nivolumab. The sequence was collected from a human donor with classical Hodgkin lymphoma. The CDR3 region is CASSYSGGELFF. The CDR3 DNA reads TGTGCCAGCAGTTACTCAGGCGGAGAACTGTTTTTT.